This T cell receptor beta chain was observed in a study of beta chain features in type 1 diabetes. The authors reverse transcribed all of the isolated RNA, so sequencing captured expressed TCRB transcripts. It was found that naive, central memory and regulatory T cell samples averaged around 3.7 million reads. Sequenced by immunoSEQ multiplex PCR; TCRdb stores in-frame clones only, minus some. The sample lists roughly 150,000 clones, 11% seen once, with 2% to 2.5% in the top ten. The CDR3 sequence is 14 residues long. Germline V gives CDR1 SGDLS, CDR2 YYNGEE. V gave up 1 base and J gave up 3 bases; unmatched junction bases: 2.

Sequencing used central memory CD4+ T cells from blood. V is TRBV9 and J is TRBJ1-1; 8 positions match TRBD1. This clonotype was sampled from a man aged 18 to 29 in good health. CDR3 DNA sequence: TGTGCCAGCAGCGTAAAACAGGGGGACACTGAAGCTTTCTTT. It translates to CASSVKQGDTEAFF.